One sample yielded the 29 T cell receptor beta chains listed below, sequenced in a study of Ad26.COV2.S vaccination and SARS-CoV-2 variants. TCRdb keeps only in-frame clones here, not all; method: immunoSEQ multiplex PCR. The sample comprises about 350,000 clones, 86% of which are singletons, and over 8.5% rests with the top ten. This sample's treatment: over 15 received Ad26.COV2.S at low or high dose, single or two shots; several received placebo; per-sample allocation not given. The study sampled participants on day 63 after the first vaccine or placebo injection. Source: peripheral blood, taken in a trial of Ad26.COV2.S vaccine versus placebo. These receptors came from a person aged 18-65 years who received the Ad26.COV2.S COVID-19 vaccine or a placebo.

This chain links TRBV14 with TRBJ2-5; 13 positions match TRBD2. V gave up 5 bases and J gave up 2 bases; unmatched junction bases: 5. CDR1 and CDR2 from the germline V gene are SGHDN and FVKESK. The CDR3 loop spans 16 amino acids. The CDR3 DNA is TGTGCCAGCAGCGGGACTAGCGGGGTGGGTCAAGAGACCCAGTACTTC. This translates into CASSGTSGVGQETQYF.

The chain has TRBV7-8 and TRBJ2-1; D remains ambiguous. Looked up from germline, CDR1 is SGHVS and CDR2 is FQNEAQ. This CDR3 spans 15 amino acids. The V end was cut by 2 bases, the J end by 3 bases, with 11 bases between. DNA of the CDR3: TGTGCCAGCAGCTTAACGACTGGTTTCTACAATGAGCAGTTCTTC. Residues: CASSLTTGFYNEQFF.

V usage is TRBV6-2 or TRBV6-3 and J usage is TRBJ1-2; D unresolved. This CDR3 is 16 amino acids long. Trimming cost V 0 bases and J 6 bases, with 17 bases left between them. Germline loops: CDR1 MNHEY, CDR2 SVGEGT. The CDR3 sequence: CASSYSSLLPGHGYTF. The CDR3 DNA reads TGTGCCAGCAGTTACTCGAGTCTACTCCCCGGACATGGCTACACCTTC.

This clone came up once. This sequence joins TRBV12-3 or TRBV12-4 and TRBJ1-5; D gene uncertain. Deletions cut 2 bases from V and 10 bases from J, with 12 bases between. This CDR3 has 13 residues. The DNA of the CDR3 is TGTGCCAGCAGTTTATCCCCCCTCTTACCCCAGCATTTT. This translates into CASSLSPLLPQHF.

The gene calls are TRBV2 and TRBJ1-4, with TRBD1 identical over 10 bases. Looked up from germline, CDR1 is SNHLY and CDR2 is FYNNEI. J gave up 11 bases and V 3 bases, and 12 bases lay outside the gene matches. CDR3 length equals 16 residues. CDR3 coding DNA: TGTGCCAGCAGTGATAGCAGGGACAGGGGATTGGGGAAACTGTTTTTT. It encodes CASSDSRDRGLGKLFF.

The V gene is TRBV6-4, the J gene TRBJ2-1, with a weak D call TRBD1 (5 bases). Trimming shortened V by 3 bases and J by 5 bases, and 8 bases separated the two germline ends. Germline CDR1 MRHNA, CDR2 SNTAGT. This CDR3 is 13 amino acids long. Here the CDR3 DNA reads TGTGCCAGCAGTGAACAGGCGCACAATGAGCAGTTCTTC. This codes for CASSEQAHNEQFF.

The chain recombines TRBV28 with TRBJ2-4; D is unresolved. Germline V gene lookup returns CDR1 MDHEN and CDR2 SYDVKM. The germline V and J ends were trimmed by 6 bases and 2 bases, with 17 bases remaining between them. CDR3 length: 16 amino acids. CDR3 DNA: TGTGCCAGCAGCCCCGGCGTAGGGTCCCCCAAAAACATTCAGTACTTC. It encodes CASSPGVGSPKNIQYF.

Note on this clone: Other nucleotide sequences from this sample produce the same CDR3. This CDR3 reads CASSQQGNQPQHF. CDR3 coding DNA: TGTGCCAGCAGCCAACAGGGTAATCAGCCCCAGCATTTT. V gene TRBV14 combines with J gene TRBJ1-5; a weak D match, TRBD1 (5 bases). Germline CDR1 SGHDN, CDR2 FVKESK. Trimming took 2 bases from V and 4 from J, leaving 6 bases between them. The CDR3 is 13 amino acids. Using reference TRBV14 and TRBJ1-5 for the parts outside the CDR3, the full variable domain is EAGVTQFPSHSVIEKGQTVTLRCDPISGHDNLYWYRRVMGKEIKFLLHFVKESKQDESGMPNNRFLAERTGGTYSTLKVQPAELEDSGVYFCASSQQGNQPQHFGDGTRLSIL.

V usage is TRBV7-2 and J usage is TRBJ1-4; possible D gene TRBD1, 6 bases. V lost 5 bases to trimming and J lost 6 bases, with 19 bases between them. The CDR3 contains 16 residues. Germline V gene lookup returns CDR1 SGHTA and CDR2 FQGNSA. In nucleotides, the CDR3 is TGTGCCAGCAGCCAAACCCGACAGGACGATTATGAAAAACTGTTTTTT. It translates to CASSQTRQDDYEKLFF.

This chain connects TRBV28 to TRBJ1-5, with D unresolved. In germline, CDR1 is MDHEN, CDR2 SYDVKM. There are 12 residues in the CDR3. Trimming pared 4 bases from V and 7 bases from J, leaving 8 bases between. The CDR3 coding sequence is TGTGCCAGCAGTTCCTTCATGCAGCCCCAGCATTTT. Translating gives CASSSFMQPQHF.

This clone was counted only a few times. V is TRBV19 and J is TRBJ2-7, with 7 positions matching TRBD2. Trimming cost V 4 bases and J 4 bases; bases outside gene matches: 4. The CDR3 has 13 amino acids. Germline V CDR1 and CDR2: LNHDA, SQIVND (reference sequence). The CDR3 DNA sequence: TGTGCCAGTAGTAGCGGGAGCGGTTACGAGCAGTACTTC. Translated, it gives CASSSGSGYEQYF.

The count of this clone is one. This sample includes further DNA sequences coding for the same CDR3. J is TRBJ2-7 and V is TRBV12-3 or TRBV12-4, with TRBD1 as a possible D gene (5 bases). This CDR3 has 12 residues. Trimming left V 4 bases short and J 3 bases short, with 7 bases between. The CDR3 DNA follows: TGTGCCAGCAGTTCCCAGGGCTACGAGCAGTACTTC. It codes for CASSSQGYEQYF.

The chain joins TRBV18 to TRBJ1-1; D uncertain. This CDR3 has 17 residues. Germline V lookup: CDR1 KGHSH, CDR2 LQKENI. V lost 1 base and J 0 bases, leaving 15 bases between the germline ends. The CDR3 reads CASSPQEPKALNTEAFF. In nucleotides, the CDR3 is TGTGCCAGCTCACCACAAGAGCCTAAGGCGTTGAACACTGAAGCTTTCTTT.

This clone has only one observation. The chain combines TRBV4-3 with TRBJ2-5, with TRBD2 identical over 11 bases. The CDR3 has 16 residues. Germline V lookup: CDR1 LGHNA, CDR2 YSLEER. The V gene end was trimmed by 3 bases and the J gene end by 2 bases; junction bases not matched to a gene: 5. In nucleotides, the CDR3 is TGCGCCAGCAGCCAGGAGACTAGCGGGGTTCAAGAGACCCAGTACTTC. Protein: CASSQETSGVQETQYF.

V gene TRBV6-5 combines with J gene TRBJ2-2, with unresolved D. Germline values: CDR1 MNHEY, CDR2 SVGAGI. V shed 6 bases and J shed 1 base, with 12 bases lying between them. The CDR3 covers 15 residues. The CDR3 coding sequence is TGTGCCAGCAGCCGACACCTTCTGAACACCGGGGAGCTGTTTTTT. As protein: CASSRHLLNTGELFF.

CDR3 sequence (DNA): TGTGCCAGTAGGGGGACAGGGCGAACCGAATCCCGGCATTTT. Its protein is CASRGTGRTESRHF. This chain uses TRBV19 with TRBJ1-5; 9 nucleotides line up with TRBD1. The V gene's germline CDR1 is LNHDA and CDR2 SQIVND (reference sequence). V was clipped by 6 bases and J by 15 bases; unmatched bases: 15. This CDR3 has 14 amino acids.

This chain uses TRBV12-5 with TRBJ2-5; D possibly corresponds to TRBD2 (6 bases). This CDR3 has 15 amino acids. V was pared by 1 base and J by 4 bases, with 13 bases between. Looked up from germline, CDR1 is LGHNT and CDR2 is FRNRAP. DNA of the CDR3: TGTGCTAGTGGTTTGGGAGCAGGAGGGCGAGAGACCCAGTACTTC. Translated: CASGLGAGGRETQYF.

CDR3 in DNA: TGTGCCAGCAGCCCCGCCGGACGGAGGCTGGTGGACGAGCAGTACTTC. Its protein product is CASSPAGRRLVDEQYF. The chain couples TRBV3-1 (or the pseudogene TRBV3-2) to TRBJ2-7, with D possibly being TRBD2 (5 bases). This CDR3 is 16 amino acids long. The V end lost 4 bases, the J end lost 5 bases, and 21 bases lay between the germline ends. Per germline, CDR1 LGHDT and CDR2 YNNKEL (reference sequence).

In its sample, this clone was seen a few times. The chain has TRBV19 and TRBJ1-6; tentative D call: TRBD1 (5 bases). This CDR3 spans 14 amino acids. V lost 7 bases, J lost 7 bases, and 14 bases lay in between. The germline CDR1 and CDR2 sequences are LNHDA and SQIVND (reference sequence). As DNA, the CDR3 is TGTGCCAGTATGGGGGATCTGGAAAATTCACCCCTCCACTTT. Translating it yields CASMGDLENSPLHF.

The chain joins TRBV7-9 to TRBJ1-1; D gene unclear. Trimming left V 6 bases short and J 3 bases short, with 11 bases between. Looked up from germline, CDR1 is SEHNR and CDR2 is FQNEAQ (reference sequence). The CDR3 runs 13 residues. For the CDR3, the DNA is TGTGCCAGCAGTCTCCAGAGGGACACTGAAGCTTTCTTT. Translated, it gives CASSLQRDTEAFF. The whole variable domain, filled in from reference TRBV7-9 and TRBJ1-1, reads DTGVSQNPRHKITKRGQNVTFRCDPISEHNRLYWYRQTLGQGPEFLTYFQNEAQLEKSRLLSDRFSAERPKGSFSTLEIQRTEQGDSAMYLCASSLQRDTEAFFGQGTRLTVV.

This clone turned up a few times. Written as DNA, the CDR3 is TGTGCCAGCAGTCAGGGAAGAAATCAGCCCCAGCATTTT. Protein: CASSQGRNQPQHF. V usage is TRBV27 and J usage is TRBJ1-5, with a possible D match to TRBD1 (5 bases). The CDR3 totals 13 residues. Trimming left V 5 bases short and J 4 bases short, with 9 bases between. Germline V gene sequence: CDR1 MNHEY, CDR2 SMNVEV (reference sequence).

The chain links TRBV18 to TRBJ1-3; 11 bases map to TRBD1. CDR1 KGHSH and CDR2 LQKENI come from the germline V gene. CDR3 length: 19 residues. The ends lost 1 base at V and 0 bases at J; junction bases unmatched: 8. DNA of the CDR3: TGTGCCAGCTCACCACGGGGACAGGGGGTCCTCAGCTCTGGAAACACCATATATTTT. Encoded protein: CASSPRGQGVLSSGNTIYF.

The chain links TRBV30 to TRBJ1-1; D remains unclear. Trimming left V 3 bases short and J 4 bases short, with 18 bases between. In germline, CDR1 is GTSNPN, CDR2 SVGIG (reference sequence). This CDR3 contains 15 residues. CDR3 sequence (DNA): TGTGCCTGGAGGGCCCCTCCCACGGACCTCACTGAAGCTTTCTTT. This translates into CAWRAPPTDLTEAFF.

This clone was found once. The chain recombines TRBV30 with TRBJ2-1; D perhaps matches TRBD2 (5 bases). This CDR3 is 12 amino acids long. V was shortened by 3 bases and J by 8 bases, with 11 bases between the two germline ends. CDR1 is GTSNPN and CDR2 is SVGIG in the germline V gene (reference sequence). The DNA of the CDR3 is TGTGCCTGGAGGCCTAGCAGATATGAGCAGTTCTTC. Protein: CAWRPSRYEQFF.

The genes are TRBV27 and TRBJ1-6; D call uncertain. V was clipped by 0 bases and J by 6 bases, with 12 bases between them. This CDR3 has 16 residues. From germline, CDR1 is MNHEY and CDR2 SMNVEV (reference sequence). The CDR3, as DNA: TGTGCCAGCAGTTTATCTTTGGCTCCTCCTAATTCACCCCTCCACTTT. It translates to CASSLSLAPPNSPLHF.

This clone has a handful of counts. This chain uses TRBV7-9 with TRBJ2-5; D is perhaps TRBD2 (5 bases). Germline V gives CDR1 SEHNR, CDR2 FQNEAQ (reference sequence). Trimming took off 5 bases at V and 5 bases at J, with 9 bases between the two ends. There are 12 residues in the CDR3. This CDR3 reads CASSIGEETQYF. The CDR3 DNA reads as TGTGCCAGCAGCATCGGGGAGGAGACCCAGTACTTC.

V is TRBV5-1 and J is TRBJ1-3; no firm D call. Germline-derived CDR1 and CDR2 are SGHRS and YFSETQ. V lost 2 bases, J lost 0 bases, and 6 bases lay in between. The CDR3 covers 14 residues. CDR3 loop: CASSLPDSGNTIYF. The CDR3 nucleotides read TGCGCCAGCAGCTTACCGGACTCTGGAAACACCATATATTTT.

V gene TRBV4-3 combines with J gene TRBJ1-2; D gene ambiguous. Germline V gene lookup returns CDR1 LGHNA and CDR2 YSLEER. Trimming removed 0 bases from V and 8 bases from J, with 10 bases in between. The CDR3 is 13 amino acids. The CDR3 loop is CASSQEGAGGYTF. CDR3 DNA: TGCGCCAGCAGCCAAGAGGGAGCGGGAGGCTACACCTTC.

This CDR3 reads CASSLHAGSYEQYF. CDR3 nucleotides: TGTGCCAGCAGCTTACATGCCGGTTCGTACGAGCAGTACTTC. V and J are TRBV7-2 and TRBJ2-7; D remains ambiguous. This CDR3 region has 14 residues. The germline gives CDR1 SGHTA, CDR2 FQGNSA. V lost 2 bases and J lost 4, with 12 bases in between.